This T cell receptor beta chain was sequenced during a study of shared clonotypes between healthy human individuals. Libraries were prepared by immunoSEQ multiplex PCR; TCRdb keeps only in-frame clonotypes and omits some of them. The data contain more than 1,200,000 clones, 98% of them singletons. Sequenced input: naive CD4+ T cells sorted from blood. Noted subset: CD45RA+ positively selected. The TCR was taken from a young man in good health.

The chain's CDR3 is CSVTPSGRASEQYF. Here the CDR3 DNA reads TGCAGCGTTACCCCTAGCGGGAGGGCCTCCGAGCAGTACTTC. The chain is built from TRBV29-1 and TRBJ2-7; 12 positions agree with TRBD2. The V and J ends lost 5 bases and 6 bases, in that order; junction bases with no gene match: 8. CDR3 length equals 14 residues. Germline V lookup: CDR1 SQVTM, CDR2 ANQGSEA.